This T cell receptor beta chain was captured by sequencing in a study of identifying expanded T cells in peripheral blood (dated by TCRdb to the late 2010s). For the wider study: Four technical replicates, made by sequencing separate aliquots from the same pool of genomic DNA, were compared pairwise. Broad study findings and their caveats: The authors expected that over much longer intervals, such as months to years, biological variance in healthy repertoires might increase even further. Approximately 1.1 differentially abundant clones were flagged by the binomial model between technical replicates, whereas about 16 and 20 were flagged over roughly two weeks and four weeks, respectively. In all healthy donors, the variance in clone template counts between samples taken around 2 weeks apart rose significantly as total template count increased. Across all healthy-donor time intervals, the beta-binomial model significantly cut both the number of clones called differentially abundant and the false-positive rate.

From V the trimming removes 2 bases and from J it removes 4 bases, while the gene matches leave 4 bases of the junction unaccounted for. The germline V gene yields LGHNA for CDR1 and YNFKEQ for CDR2. Spanning cysteine to phenylalanine, the CDR3 consists of 15 amino acids. Kept here is only the CDR3 DNA, which spans 45 bases and is read in frame from base 1. TCRbeta CDR3 regions were profiled with the immunoSEQ Assay using bias-controlled multiplex PCR amplification of genomic DNA. The original methods were these. To quantify the absolute abundance of each unique TCRbeta CDR3 region, the sequences were collapsed and filtered. Differential abundance was tested with a binomial (Fisher-equivalent) model and with a beta-binomial model adding time-dependent variance fitted from healthy donors. Clones with fewer than 5 combined templates were excluded, and clones with Benjamini-Hochberg FDR below 0.01 were called differentially abundant. Using the form v = (b*log(k)+a)^2, the beta-binomial variance was modeled as a function of the total template count across the two samples. As stored in TCRdb, this immuneACCESS dataset retains in-frame rearrangements with V and J assigned. A fraction of the clones does not appear; measured against another copy, unresolved V genes explain less than half of the discrepancy, and the remainder lacks a known reason. V and J calls and clone size are those listed in that table; D and trimming were worked out from the DNA. This sample is represented by some 93,000 clones; around nine tenths of them were singletons. The ten most abundant clones make up 3.9% of the sample.

During the collection period, no immune events, such as infections, were documented for the healthy donors. Time-dependent variance in a beta-binomial model of T-cell clone differential abundance was calibrated using healthy-donor blood repertoires as a training cohort. The training cohort was composed of around ten healthy donors, 3 female and 7 male. An age range of roughly 25 to 65 years, with an average of about 43 years, was recorded for the donors. Obtained from a commercial supplier, whole blood was collected from each healthy donor at three time points set about two weeks apart. For immunosequencing, genomic DNA was extracted from whole blood that had not been sorted. About this clone itself: No cognate antigen has been identified for it. Base qualities are not provided; no much larger clone lies one nucleotide away.

The V gene is TRBV4-2 and the J gene is TRBJ2-5, with 10 bases aligning to TRBD2. The specimen was blood. The sequence was collected from a person aged 18 to 69 in good health. The CDR3 in this case is CASSQSSGGLETQYF. The DNA sequence is TGTGCCAGCAGCCAAAGTAGCGGGGGGTTAGAGACCCAGTACTTC.